These 6 T cell receptor beta chains were sequenced from one sample in a study of identical twins. Via MiXCR, TCRdb re-called the 5' RACE reads, giving one row per CDR3 protein. The sample includes 690,000 or so distinct CDR3 sequences, more than 6.5% of them seen just once. These data also featured in a second study, about yellow fever vaccine responses in identical twins.

Sequencing used PBMCs. These receptor sequences come from a woman between 18 and 29 years old in good health.

The genes are TRBV9 and TRBJ2-1; no clear D gene. Germline values: CDR1 SGDLS, CDR2 YYNGEE. This CDR3 has 15 amino acids. Trimming took 2 bases from V and 6 from J, leaving 15 bases between them. The CDR3 coding sequence is TGTGCCAGCAGCGTCGGAACTGAACCTCGCAATGAGCAGTTCTTC. This gives the protein CASSVGTEPRNEQFF. The full variable domain, with the rest looked up from reference TRBV9 and TRBJ2-1, is DSGVTQTPKHLITATGQRVTLRCSPRSGDLSVYWYQQSLDQGLQFLIQYYNGEERAKGNILERFSAQQFPDLHSELNLSSLELGDSALYFCASSVGTEPRNEQFFGPGTRLTVL.

This clonotype was counted ten times or more. The gene calls are TRBV20-1 and TRBJ1-3, with 7 nucleotides matching TRBD1. J was trimmed by 2 bases and V by 6 bases; bases with no gene match: 7. This CDR3 has 14 residues. Germline V gene sequence: CDR1 DFQATT, CDR2 SNEGSKA (reference sequence). This chain's CDR3 is CSAKKTGTGNTIYF. Written as DNA, the CDR3 is TGCAGTGCAAAGAAGACAGGGACTGGAAACACCATATATTTT.

This clonotype was seen only a few times. V is TRBV5-1 and J is TRBJ1-1; no reliable D call. Trimming cost V 0 bases and J 0 bases, with 9 bases left between them. CDR3 length: 15 amino acids. Germline CDR1 SGHRS, CDR2 YFSETQ. The CDR3 DNA sequence: TGCGCCAGCAGCTTGGCCGTACTGATGAACACTGAAGCTTTCTTT. Protein sequence: CASSLAVLMNTEAFF.

In this sample, this clonotype turned up a few times. The CDR3 reads CASSLGLAGAANTGELFF. The DNA of the CDR3 is TGTGCCAGCAGCTTGGGACTAGCGGGGGCCGCGAACACCGGGGAGCTGTTTTTT. The chain employs TRBV7-6 and TRBJ2-2; 14 bases map to TRBD2. V lost 3 bases, J lost 0 bases, and 3 bases stayed unmatched. Per germline, CDR1 SGHVS and CDR2 FNYEAQ. This CDR3 spans 18 amino acids.

This chain joins TRBV5-1 and TRBJ2-3; 11 bases map to TRBD2. This CDR3 is 15 amino acids long. CDR1 SGHRS and CDR2 YFSETQ come from the germline V gene. J was trimmed by 2 bases and V by 2 bases; bases with no gene match: 1. The CDR3 nucleotides are TGCGCCAGCAGCTTTAGCGGGAGGGTCACAGATACGCAGTATTTT. Amino acids: CASSFSGRVTDTQYF.

The chain has TRBV2 and TRBJ2-2; D not resolved. Trimming pared 5 bases from V and 0 bases from J, leaving 16 bases between. Germline CDR1 SNHLY, CDR2 FYNNEI. The CDR3 loop spans 17 amino acids. The chain's CDR3 is CASSPRASLANTGELFF. The CDR3 DNA is TGTGCCAGCAGTCCTCGGGCTTCCCTCGCGAACACCGGGGAGCTGTTTTTT.